This paragraph covers one T cell receptor beta chain sequence. Its cognate antigen has yet to be identified. The input lacks base qualities; no much larger clone sits a single base away. This specimen comes from a study of CD8 T cells in Susac syndrome (dated by TCRdb to the late 2010s). The study in broad terms: Whether CD8+ T cell activation and differentiation in Susac syndrome was antigen driven was tested using repertoire sequencing.

RNA was extracted using the RNeasy kit, and about 0.45 to 1 ug of the RNA was reverse transcribed with random hexamers. The immunoSEQ multiplex PCR assay, covering 54 Vbeta and 13 Jbeta segments, was used to amplify TCR beta CDR3 regions. To correct PCR amplification bias, a synthetic template baseline was used for both primer optimization and computational correction. In the paper's pipeline: Reads were annotated to V, D and J genes according to IMGT and were analyzed with immunoSEQ Analyzer, with only productive sequences retained. To calculate clonality, Shannon entropy was normalized by log2 of the number of productive unique sequences and then subtracted from one. Public and private clones were assessed among the 100 most prevalent clones of each patient and control. Susac-specific clones were defined as absent from healthy and MS cohorts, approximately 1,000 published viral clones and other ImmuneACCESS disease sequences. The public sequencing data were trimmed at Q25 with fastp and processed into clonotypes with MiXCR by TCRdb, which kept only in-frame beta chains. A single entry per CDR3 protein holds the most common genes and DNA from its merged rows. Clone size and V and J calls follow TCRdb, not the original study. Recorded for this sample are 55,000 to 85,000 distinct CDR3 sequences; over 95% of them occurred a single time. The ten most abundant clones make up 0.09% to 0.13% of the sample.

Points the paper makes about the study in general: The TCR sequencing and HLA analysis was acknowledged to have included a relatively small number of individuals.

Per the germline V gene, SNHLY is the CDR1 and FYNNEI is the CDR2. Its CDR3 holds 14 amino acids, cysteine through phenylalanine. Only the CDR3 region is kept as DNA, spanning 42 bases read in frame from base 1. Germline trimming: 5 bases from V, 10 bases from J; junction bases outside gene matches: 10. High-throughput TCR beta sequencing profiled peripheral blood CD8+ and CD4+ T cells from healthy donors, Susac syndrome patients and multiple sclerosis patients. The multiple sclerosis controls were treatment-naive patients whose relapsing-remitting disease, either stable or active, fulfilled the revised McDonald criteria. Bulk CD8+ and CD4+ T cells were purified by magnetic negative isolation, whereas CD8+ TEMRA cells were enriched by FACS. Blood was drawn into EDTA tubes, processed within 24 hours, and PBMCs were isolated by density gradient centrifugation. PBMCs intended for TCR sequencing were cryopreserved in liquid nitrogen and were subsequently thawed in a 37 degrees C water bath. The sorted or isolated CD4+, CD8+ and CD8+ TEMRA cells reached a purity of at least 90%.

The sequenced sample was CD4+ T cells from PBMCs. The V gene is TRBV2 and the J gene is TRBJ2-1, with 8 bases aligning to TRBD1. This TCR was sampled from a human donor with multiple sclerosis. In nucleotides, the sequence is TGTGCCAGCAGTACCGGGACAGGCCCAGCCGAGCAGTTCTTC. Translated, it reads CASSTGTGPAEQFF.